The clone carrying this T cell receptor beta chain was counted a single time. Germline V lookup: CDR1 ENHRY, CDR2 SYGVKD. V lost 1 base to trimming and J lost 5 bases; unmatched junction nucleotides: 14. The CDR3 is 19 amino acids. Original analysis: How many nucleated cells were present was estimated from reference gene primer amplification. Here immunoSEQ multiplex PCR was the method, and the copy in TCRdb shows in-frame clones only, minus some. For V, J and clone size, that table is used; D and trimming come from the DNA. Here the sample spans about 210,000 clones, over 75% being singletons. The source of the sample is a study of blood T cell repertoires in COVID-19. At the level of the study: COVID-19 samples, acute and convalescent, were from the United States, Italy and Spain. T cells, B-cell-depleted T cells, or PBMCs provided the cDNA or gDNA that served as material.

This clonotype was obtained from a middle-aged woman with acute or convalescent COVID-19. The sequenced material came from peripheral blood. The chain links TRBV10-3 to TRBJ2-1; 10 bases agree with TRBD1. The DNA of the CDR3 is TGTGCCATCAGTGAGTTTGGGACAGGGGAATTTCGAATTGACAATGAGCAGTTCTTC. Protein sequence: CAISEFGTGEFRIDNEQFF.